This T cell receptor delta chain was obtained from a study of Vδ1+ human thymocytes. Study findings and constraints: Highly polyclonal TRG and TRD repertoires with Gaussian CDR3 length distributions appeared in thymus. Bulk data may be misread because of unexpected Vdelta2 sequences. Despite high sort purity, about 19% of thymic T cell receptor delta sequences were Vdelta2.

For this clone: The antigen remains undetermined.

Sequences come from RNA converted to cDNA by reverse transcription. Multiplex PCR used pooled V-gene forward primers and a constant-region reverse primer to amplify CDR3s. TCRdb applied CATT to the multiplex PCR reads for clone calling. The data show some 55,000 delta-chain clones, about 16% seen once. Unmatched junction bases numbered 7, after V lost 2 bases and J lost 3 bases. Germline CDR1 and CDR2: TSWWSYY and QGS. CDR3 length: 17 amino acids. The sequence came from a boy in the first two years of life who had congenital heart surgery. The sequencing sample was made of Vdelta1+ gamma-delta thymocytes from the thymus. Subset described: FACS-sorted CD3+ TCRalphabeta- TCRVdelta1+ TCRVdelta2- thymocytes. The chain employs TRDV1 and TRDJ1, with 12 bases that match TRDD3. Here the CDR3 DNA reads TGTGCTCTTGGGGAAAGTGGCAACTGGGGGATACCCGATAAACTCATCTTT. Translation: CALGESGNWGIPDKLIF.